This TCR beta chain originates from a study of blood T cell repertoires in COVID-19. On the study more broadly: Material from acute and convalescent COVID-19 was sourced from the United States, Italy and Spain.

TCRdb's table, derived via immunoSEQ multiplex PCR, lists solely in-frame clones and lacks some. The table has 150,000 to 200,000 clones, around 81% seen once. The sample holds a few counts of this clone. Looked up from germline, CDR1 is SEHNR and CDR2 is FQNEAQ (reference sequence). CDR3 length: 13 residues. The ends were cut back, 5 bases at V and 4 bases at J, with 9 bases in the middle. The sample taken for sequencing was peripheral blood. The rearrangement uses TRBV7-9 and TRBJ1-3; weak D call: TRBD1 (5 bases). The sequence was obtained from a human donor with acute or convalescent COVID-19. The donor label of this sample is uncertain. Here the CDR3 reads CASSLDRGNTIYF. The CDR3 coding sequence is TGTGCCAGCAGCCTCGACAGAGGAAACACCATATATTTT.